The 10 T cell receptor beta chains in this list originate from one sample, sequenced in a study of T cells after yellow fever vaccination. TCRdb ran MiXCR on the 5' RACE reads and lists one entry per CDR3 protein. Among over 300,000 distinct CDR3 sequences listed, around 6.8% were seen once. This specimen was PBMCs, taken about 49 days after the first yellow fever vaccination. The receptors derive from a man aged 18-30 years who received the YFV17D yellow fever vaccine.

This clonotype was detected ten times or more. The DNA for the CDR3 is TGCGCCAGCAGCTCGACAGGTATCCTCGAGCAGTACTTC. It specifies CASSSTGILEQYF. This chain links TRBV5-1 with TRBJ2-7; perhaps TRBD1 as D (6 bases). In germline, CDR1 is SGHRS, CDR2 YFSETQ. V was trimmed by 3 bases and J by 6 bases, leaving 13 bases between them. The CDR3 runs 13 residues.

The genes are TRBV11-2 and TRBJ2-3; 9 nucleotides line up with TRBD2. Germline V gene data show CDR1 as SGHAT and CDR2 as FQNNGV. Trimming removed 4 bases from V and 4 bases from J; junction bases left unmatched: 12. There are 17 residues in the CDR3. The CDR3 is CASSSLGLRGGADTQYF. Here the CDR3 DNA reads TGTGCCAGCAGCTCCCTGGGTTTGCGGGGGGGCGCAGATACGCAGTATTTT.

The sample holds a few counts of this clonotype. V usage is TRBV4-3 and J usage is TRBJ1-6, with 9 bases matching TRBD1. This CDR3 is built from 15 residues. CDR1 and CDR2 from the germline V gene are LGHNA and YSLEER. The V segment lost 5 bases and the J segment 7 bases; nucleotides outside the gene matches: 6. CDR3 sequence: CASSGGDRVNSPLHF. The CDR3 nucleotides read TGCGCCAGCAGCGGAGGGGACAGGGTGAATTCACCCCTCCACTTT.

This rearrangement joins TRBV7-9 to TRBJ1-2, with D perhaps TRBD1 (6 bases). CDR1 and CDR2 (germline): SEHNR, FQNEAQ (reference sequence). The CDR3 is 15 residues long. V lost 3 bases to trimming and J lost 4 bases, with 15 bases between them. The CDR3 loop is CASSFTGARAYGYTF. The CDR3 DNA is TGTGCCAGCAGCTTTACGGGGGCGAGGGCCTATGGCTACACCTTC.

This chain links TRBV7-2 with TRBJ2-1; unclear D gene. Germline V gene lookup returns CDR1 SGHTA and CDR2 FQGNSA. The CDR3 contains 14 residues. Trimming cost V 2 bases and J 3 bases, with 8 bases left between them. The CDR3 DNA sequence: TGTGCCAGCAGCTTACGAAGGAACTACAATGAGCAGTTCTTC. Its translation: CASSLRRNYNEQFF.

The chain recombines TRBV11-1 with TRBJ2-1; TRBD1 matches at 8 bases. Germline V CDR1 and CDR2: SGHAT, FQDESV (reference sequence). Unmatched junction bases numbered 8, after V lost 4 bases and J lost 9 bases. The CDR3 runs 14 residues. Written as DNA, the CDR3 is TGTGCCAGCAGCTCCGACAGGGGTGTGGTTGAGCAGTTCTTC. This translates into CASSSDRGVVEQFF.

The sample holds many counts of this clonotype. The chain uses TRBV10-3 and TRBJ2-1; D is perhaps TRBD1 (6 bases). From germline, CDR1 is ENHRY and CDR2 SYGVKD. The CDR3 length is 13 residues. V shed 9 bases and J shed 3 bases, with 12 bases lying between them. The CDR3 region is CAIQGKFYNEQFF. CDR3 coding DNA: TGTGCCATTCAGGGGAAGTTCTACAATGAGCAGTTCTTC.

This clonotype was observed many times. The chain links TRBV5-4 to TRBJ1-4; 7 nucleotides agree with TRBD1. Germline trimming cut 4 bases from V and 7 bases from J; bases unmatched to any gene: 10. The CDR3 sequence is 15 residues long. The germline V gene has CDR1 SGHNT and CDR2 YYREEE (reference sequence). The CDR3 sequence: CASSPRQGWGEKLFF. Here the CDR3 DNA reads TGTGCCAGCAGCCCAAGACAGGGTTGGGGTGAAAAACTGTTTTTT.

The gene calls are TRBV3-1 and TRBJ2-7, with 8 bases lining up with TRBD1. Trimming took 3 bases from V and 2 from J; bases not matched to a gene: 3. The V gene's germline CDR1 is LGHDT and CDR2 YNNKEL (reference sequence). The CDR3 extends over 14 amino acids. The CDR3 sequence is CASSHRTGTYEQYF. CDR3 coding DNA: TGTGCCAGCAGCCATAGGACAGGGACCTACGAGCAGTACTTC.

The chain carries TRBV5-1 and TRBJ1-4; D is perhaps TRBD1 (5 bases). Germline assignment: CDR1 SGHRS and CDR2 YFSETQ. CDR3 length: 14 residues. Trimming left V 2 bases short and J 7 bases short, with 12 bases between. The CDR3 is CASSFSGMGEKLFF. The DNA of the CDR3 is TGCGCCAGCAGCTTCTCAGGGATGGGTGAAAAACTGTTTTTT. The whole variable domain, remainder taken from reference TRBV5-1 and TRBJ1-4, is KAGVTQTPRYLIKTRGQQVTLSCSPISGHRSVSWYQQTPGQGLQFLFEYFSETQRNKGNFPGRFSGRQFSNSRSEMNVSTLELGDSALYLCASSFSGMGEKLFFGSGTQLSVL.